The present TCR beta chain was sequenced within a study of Ad26.COV2.S vaccination and SARS-CoV-2 variants. Study details: Ad26.COV2.S given intramuscularly, once or twice 56 days apart.

J was trimmed by 5 bases and V by 2 bases; bases with no gene match: 6. The CDR3 contains 15 residues. The germline V gene encodes CDR1 KGHDR and CDR2 SFDVKD. Study-wide results and limits: Substantial breadth was reported for post-vaccination spike-specific CD8+ and CD4+ T cells. It was vaccine recipients, not placebo recipients, who had the higher spike-specific TCR breadth.

Concerning this clone itself: The antigen is unknown.

Method: immunoSEQ multiplex PCR; TCRdb's copy keeps in-frame clones and lacks some. The sample holds 300,000 to 350,000 clones, approximately 86% seen once. Treatment: some 19 received Ad26.COV2.S at low or high dose, single or two shots; about 5 received placebo; per-sample allocation not given. Day 63 after the first vaccine or placebo injection was the time point for sampling. Ad26 vector vaccine expressed Wuhan-strain SARS-CoV-2 spike. The chain recombines TRBV24-1 with TRBJ2-5; TRBD1 matches 8 bases. Material: peripheral blood, obtained in a trial of Ad26.COV2.S vaccine versus placebo. The TCR originated in a person aged 18 to 65 who received the Ad26.COV2.S COVID-19 vaccine or a placebo. The CDR3 sequence: CATSDSQGAGETQYF. CDR3 DNA: TGTGCCACCAGTGATTCCCAGGGGGCTGGGGAGACCCAGTACTTC.